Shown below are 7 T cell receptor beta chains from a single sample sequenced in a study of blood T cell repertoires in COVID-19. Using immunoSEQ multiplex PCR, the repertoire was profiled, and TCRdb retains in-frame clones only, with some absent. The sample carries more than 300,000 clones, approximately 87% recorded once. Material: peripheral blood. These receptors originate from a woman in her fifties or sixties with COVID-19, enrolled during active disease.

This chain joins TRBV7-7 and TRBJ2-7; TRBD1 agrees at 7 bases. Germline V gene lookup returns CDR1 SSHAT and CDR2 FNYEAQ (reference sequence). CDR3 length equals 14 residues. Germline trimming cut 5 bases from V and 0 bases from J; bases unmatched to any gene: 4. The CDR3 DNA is TGTGCCAGCAGCCTCGGGACAGACTCCTACGAGCAGTACTTC. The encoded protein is CASSLGTDSYEQYF.

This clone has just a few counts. The CDR3 bases are TGTGCCAGCAGCTTAGGTACTAGCGGAAGCACAGATACGCAGTATTTT. The encoded protein is CASSLGTSGSTDTQYF. J is TRBJ2-3 and V is TRBV7-8, with 8 bases matching TRBD2. J was trimmed by 0 bases and V by 1 base; bases with no gene match: 3. Germline V CDR1 and CDR2: SGHVS, FQNEAQ. The CDR3 is 16 residues long. The full variable domain, its missing parts supplied by reference TRBV7-8 and TRBJ2-3, is GAGVSQSPRYKVAKRGQDVALRCDPISGHVSLFWYQQALGQGPEFLTYFQNEAQLDKSGLPSDRFFAERPEGSVSTLKIQRTQQEDSAVYLCASSLGTSGSTDTQYFGPGTRLTVL.

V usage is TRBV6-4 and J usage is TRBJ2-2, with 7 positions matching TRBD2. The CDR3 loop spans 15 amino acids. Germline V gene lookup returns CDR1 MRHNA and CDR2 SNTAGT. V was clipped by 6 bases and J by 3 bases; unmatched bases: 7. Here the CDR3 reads CASRGGSFDTGELFF. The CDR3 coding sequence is TGTGCCAGCAGAGGCGGGAGTTTTGACACCGGGGAGCTGTTTTTT.

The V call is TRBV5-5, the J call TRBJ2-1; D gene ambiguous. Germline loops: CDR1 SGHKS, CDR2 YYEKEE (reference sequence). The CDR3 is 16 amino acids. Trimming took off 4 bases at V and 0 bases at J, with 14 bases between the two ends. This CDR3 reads CASSPLAQSSYNEQFF. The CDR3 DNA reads TGTGCCAGCAGCCCTCTGGCCCAAAGCTCCTACAATGAGCAGTTCTTC.

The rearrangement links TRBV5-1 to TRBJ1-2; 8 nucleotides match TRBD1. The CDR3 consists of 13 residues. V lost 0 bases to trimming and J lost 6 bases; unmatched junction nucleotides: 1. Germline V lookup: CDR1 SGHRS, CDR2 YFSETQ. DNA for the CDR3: TGCGCCAGCAGCTTGGCCAGGGGGCATGGCTACACCTTC. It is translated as CASSLARGHGYTF. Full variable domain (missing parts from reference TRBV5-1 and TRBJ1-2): KAGVTQTPRYLIKTRGQQVTLSCSPISGHRSVSWYQQTPGQGLQFLFEYFSETQRNKGNFPGRFSGRQFSNSRSEMNVSTLELGDSALYLCASSLARGHGYTFGSGTRLTVV.

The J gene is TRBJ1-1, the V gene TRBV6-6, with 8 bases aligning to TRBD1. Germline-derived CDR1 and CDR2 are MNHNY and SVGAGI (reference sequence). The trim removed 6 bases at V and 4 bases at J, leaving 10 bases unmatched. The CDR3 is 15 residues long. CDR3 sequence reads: CASSPPGGRGTEAFF. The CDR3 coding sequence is TGTGCCAGCAGCCCACCAGGGGGCAGGGGCACTGAAGCTTTCTTT.

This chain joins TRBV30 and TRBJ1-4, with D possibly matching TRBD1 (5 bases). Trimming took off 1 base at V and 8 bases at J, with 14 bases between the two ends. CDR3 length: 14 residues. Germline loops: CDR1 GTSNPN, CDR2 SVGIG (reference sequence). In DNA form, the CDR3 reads TGTGCCTGGAGTGGGAGGGGAGTTCGGGAAAAACTGTTTTTT. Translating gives CAWSGRGVREKLFF. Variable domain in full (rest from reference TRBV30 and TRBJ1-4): SQTIHQWPATLVQPVGSPLSLECTVEGTSNPNLYWYRQAAGRGLQLLFYSVGIGQISSEVPQNLSASRPQDRQFILSSKKLLLSDSGFYLCAWSGRGVREKLFFGSGTQLSVL.